This TCR beta chain was sequenced in a study of shared clonotypes between healthy human individuals (dated by TCRdb to the early 2020s). Some background on the complete study: Three men and two women, aged 18 to 49 years, made up the cohort. For each donor, CD4 naive and CD4 memory were each run on three plates, CD8 naive on two plates, and CD8 memory on one plate. To estimate repertoire size and how much clonotype sharing occurs between individuals, the study deeply sequenced the blood TCR repertoires of about five healthy adults. Libraries were prepared and TCR repertoires were sequenced by different laboratories using diverse techniques, in order to increase sequencing depth and limit assay-specific biases. Between about 0.94 and 8.9 billion PBMCs per donor were obtained by leukapheresis. Here is what the overall study found, with its caveats: Estimated clonotype richness was generally larger for naive than for memory subsets. Because the study included a small number of donors, the genetic and exposure-history diversity represented was limited. Sampling was restricted to blood, and TCR repertoires in tissues likely differ from the TCR repertoires found in blood. Pairwise subsampling led to the expectation that sequencing depth would affect the degree of clonotype sharing among donors. Rarefaction of sorted-subset datasets indicated incomplete sequencing despite the large sequencing depth. Compared with non-shared clonotypes, clonotypes shared by all four sorted-subset donors had higher generation probabilities. Across a few donors, approximately 4.6% of naive CD4, over 3% of naive CD8, around 2.1% of memory CD4, and roughly 0.41% of memory CD8 clonotypes were shared.

Donors were healthy HIV-negative adults with no recently reported acute infections or vaccinations. Every donor was a Caucasian adult living in Nashville, Tennessee, USA. Magnetic negative selection was used to enrich CD4+ T cells, after which naive cells were positively selected on CD45RA and the negative fraction became the memory subset. Blood was obtained by leukapheresis, after which PBMCs were separated by Ficoll-Histopaque density gradient centrifugation and cryopreserved in liquid nitrogen vapor phase. Purity and quantity of every magnetically sorted T cell population were checked by analytical flow cytometry. From each sorted fraction, genomic DNA was isolated and quantified by UV absorbance on a Nanodrop 2000c. V is clipped by 2 bases and J by 7 bases, and the sequence between their germline boundaries is 9 bases long. CDR1 and CDR2, per the germline V gene, are SGHRS and YFSETQ. Spanning cysteine to phenylalanine, the CDR3 consists of 13 amino acids. The retained sequence is limited to the CDR3, 39 bases, with the frame set at the first base.

As regards this clone: It has no known antigen specificity. No quality values exist for individual bases; no much larger clone is one base distant.

Using the deep immunoSEQ assay, TCR CDR3 regions were amplified from genomic DNA by multiplex PCR. Genomic DNA extracted from each cell subset was distributed evenly over all wells of several immunoSEQ 96-well plates, and each plate served as one replicate. For sorted subsets, each replicate PCR was loaded with approximately 0.2 ug genomic DNA, equivalent to 30,000 or so T cell genomes. The purified libraries were quantified using a Qubit 3.0 fluorometer, sized with a Bioanalyzer 2100, and then quantified again using the KAPA Library Quantification kit. Each immunoSEQ 96-well plate was sequenced on its own single-read 150-cycle Illumina NextSeq 550 flow cell. As for the original processing: Because the immunoSEQ output held only junctional sequences and lacked quality scores, the filtering could not match the filtering applied to full-length reads. To assign V/J genes and CDR3, sequences were annotated against IMGT germline references using PyIR, a Python wrapper for IgBLAST v1.9. Reads with weak V/J assignments (E-value above 1e-6), missing CDR3, stop codons, out-of-frame junctions, or ambiguous translated residues were removed. V3J clonotypes were defined as sequences sharing the same inferred V gene, J gene, and CDR3 amino acid sequence. Percentage overlap between repertoires was computed as shared unique clonotypes divided by the size of the smaller repertoire. Richness of each repertoire was evaluated using RTK rarefaction, the Chao1 estimator, and Recon v2.1 estimates of unobserved clonotypes. OLGA was used to compute generation probabilities for all TCRbeta clonotypes that the gDNA method yielded from a few donors. Imported from immuneACCESS, the table was reduced by TCRdb to in-frame sequences with V and J called. These copies leave out some clones; in studies compared against another copy, an unresolved V gene accounts for under half, and the cause of the remainder is not known. V, J and clone size were drawn from that table, and D and trimming were deduced from the DNA. The sample table records under 1,900,000 clones; approximately 98.5% of these occur just once. Clones ranked in the top ten supply roughly 0.36% of the sample.

The sample consisted of naive CD4+ T cells sorted from blood. This specimen's cell subset or site label, interpreted: CD45RA+ positively selected. The TCR sequence derives from a man aged 30 to 45 in good health. The V gene is TRBV5-1 and the J gene is TRBJ1-4; TRBD1 is perhaps the D gene, given 5 matching bases. The CDR3 in this case is CASSLHGGEKLFF. The DNA sequence follows: TGCGCCAGCAGCTTACACGGGGGTGAAAAACTGTTTTTT.